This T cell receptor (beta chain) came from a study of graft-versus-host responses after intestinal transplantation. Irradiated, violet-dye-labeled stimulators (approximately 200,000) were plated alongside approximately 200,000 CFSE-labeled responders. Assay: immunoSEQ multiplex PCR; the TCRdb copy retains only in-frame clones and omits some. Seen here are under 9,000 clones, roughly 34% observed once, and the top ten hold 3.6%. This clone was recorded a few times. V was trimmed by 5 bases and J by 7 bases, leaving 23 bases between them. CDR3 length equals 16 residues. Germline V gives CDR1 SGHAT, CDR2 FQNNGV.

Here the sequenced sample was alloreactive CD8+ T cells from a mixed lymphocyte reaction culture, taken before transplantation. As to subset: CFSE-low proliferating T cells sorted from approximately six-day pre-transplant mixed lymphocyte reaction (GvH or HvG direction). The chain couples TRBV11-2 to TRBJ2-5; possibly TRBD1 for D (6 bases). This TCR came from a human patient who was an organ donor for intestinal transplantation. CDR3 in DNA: TGTGCCAGCAGCCCTCCTGTCTGGGGGCCAAAAGGGACCCAGTACTTC. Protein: CASSPPVWGPKGTQYF.